The sequence of this TCR beta chain was determined in a study of shared clonotypes between healthy human individuals. Profiling relied on immunoSEQ multiplex PCR, and the TCRdb table lists in-frame clones only, not all of them. The sample contains millions of clones, roughly 94% of which appear only once. Between the trimmed V and J ends, which lost 3 bases and 3 bases, there was a span of 12 bases. The germline gives CDR1 MDHEN, CDR2 SYDVKM. The CDR3 extends over 14 amino acids. The sequence was collected from a man younger than 35 in good health. Sequencing used naive CD4+ T cells sorted from blood. Sample subset: CD45RA+ positively selected. The chain employs TRBV28 and TRBJ2-7; D may be TRBD1 or TRBD2 (5 bases each). CDR3 sequence reads: CASSFRTGLYEQYF. In nucleotides, the CDR3 is TGTGCCAGCAGTTTCAGGACGGGGCTCTACGAGCAGTACTTC.